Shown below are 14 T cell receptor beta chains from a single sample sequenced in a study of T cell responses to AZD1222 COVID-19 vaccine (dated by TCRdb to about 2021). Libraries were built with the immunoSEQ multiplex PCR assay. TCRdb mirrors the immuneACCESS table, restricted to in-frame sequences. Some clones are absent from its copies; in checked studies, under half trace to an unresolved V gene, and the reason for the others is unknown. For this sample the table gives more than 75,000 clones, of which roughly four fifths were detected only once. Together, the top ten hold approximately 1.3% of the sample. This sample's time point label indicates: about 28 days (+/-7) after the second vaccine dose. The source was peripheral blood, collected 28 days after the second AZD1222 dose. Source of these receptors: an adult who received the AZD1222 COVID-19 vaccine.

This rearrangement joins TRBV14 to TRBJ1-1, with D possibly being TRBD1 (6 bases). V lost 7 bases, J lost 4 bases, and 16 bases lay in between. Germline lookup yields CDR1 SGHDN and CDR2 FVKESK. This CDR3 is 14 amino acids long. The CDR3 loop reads CASTQGGQTTEAFF. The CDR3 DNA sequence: TGTGCCAGCACTCAAGGGGGGCAGACCACTGAAGCTTTCTTT. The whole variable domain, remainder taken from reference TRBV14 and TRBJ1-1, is EAGVTQFPSHSVIEKGQTVTLRCDPISGHDNLYWYRRVMGKEIKFLLHFVKESKQDESGMPNNRFLAERTGGTYSTLKVQPAELEDSGVYFCASTQGGQTTEAFFGQGTRLTVV.

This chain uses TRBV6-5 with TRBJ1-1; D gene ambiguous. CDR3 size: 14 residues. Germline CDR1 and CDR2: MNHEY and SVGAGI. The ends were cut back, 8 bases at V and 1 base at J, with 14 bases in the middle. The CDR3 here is CASVIGNANTEAFF. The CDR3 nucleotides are TGTGCCAGCGTCATTGGCAACGCGAACACTGAAGCTTTCTTT.

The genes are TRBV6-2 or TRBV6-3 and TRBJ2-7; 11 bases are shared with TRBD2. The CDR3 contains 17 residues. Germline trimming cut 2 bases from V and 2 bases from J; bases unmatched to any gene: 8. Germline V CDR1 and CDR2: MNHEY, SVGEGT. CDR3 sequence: CASSYGPGTSGPYEQYF. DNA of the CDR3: TGTGCCAGCAGTTACGGACCCGGGACTAGCGGTCCCTACGAGCAGTACTTC.

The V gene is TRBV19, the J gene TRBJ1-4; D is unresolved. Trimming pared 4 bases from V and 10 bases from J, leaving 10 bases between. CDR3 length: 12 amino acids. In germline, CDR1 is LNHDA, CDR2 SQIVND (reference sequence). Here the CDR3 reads CASSRRAGKLFF. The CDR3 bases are TGTGCCAGTAGTAGACGTGCAGGAAAACTGTTTTTT. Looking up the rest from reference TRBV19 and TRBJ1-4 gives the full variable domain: DGGITQSPKYLFRKEGQNVTLSCEQNLNHDAMYWYRQDPGQGLRLIYYSQIVNDFQKGDIAEGYSVSREKKESFPLTVTSAQKNPTAFYLCASSRRAGKLFFGSGTQLSVL.

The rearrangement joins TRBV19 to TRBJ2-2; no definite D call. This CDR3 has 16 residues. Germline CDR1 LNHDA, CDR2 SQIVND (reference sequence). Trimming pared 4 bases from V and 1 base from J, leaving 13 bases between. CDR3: CASSRTTIGNTGELFF. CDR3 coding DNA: TGTGCCAGTAGTAGGACGACAATTGGGAACACCGGGGAGCTGTTTTTT.

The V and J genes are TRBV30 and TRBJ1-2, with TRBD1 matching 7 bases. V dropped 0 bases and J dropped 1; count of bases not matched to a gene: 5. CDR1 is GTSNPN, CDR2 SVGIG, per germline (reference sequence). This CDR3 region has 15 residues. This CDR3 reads CAWSVRDSINYGYTF. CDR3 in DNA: TGTGCCTGGAGTGTACGGGACAGTATTAACTATGGCTACACCTTC.

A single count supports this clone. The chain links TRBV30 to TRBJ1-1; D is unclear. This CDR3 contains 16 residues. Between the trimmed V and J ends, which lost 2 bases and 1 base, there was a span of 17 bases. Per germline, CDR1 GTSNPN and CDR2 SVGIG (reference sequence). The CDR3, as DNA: TGTGCCTGGAGTCCCAAGCCCGGTTTAAAGAACACTGAAGCTTTCTTT. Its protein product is CAWSPKPGLKNTEAFF.

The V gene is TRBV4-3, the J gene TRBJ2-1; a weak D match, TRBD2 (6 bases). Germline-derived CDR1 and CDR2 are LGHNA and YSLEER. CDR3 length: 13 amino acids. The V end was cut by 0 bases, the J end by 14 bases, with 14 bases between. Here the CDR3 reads CASSQDISGEEFF. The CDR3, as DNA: TGCGCCAGCAGCCAAGACATTTCGGGGGAGGAGTTCTTC.

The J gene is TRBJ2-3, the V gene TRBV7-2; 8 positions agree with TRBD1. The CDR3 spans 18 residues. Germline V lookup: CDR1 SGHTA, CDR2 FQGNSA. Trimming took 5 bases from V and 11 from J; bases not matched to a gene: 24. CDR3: CASSAAPYRGRGGNRQYF. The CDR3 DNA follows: TGTGCCAGCAGCGCCGCCCCCTACAGGGGGAGAGGAGGAAACCGGCAGTATTTT.

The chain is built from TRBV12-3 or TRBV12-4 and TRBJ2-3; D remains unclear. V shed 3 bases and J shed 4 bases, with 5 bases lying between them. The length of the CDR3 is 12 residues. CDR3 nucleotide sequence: TGTGCCAGCAGTTTTTACCCAGATACGCAGTATTTT. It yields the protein CASSFYPDTQYF.

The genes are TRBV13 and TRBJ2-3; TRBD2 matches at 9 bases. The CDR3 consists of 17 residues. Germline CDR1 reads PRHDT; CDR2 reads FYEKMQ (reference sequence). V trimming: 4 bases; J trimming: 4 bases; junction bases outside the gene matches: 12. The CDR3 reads CASSSLLLAGDPDTQYF. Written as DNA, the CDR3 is TGTGCCAGCAGCTCACTACTACTAGCGGGCGATCCAGATACGCAGTATTTT.

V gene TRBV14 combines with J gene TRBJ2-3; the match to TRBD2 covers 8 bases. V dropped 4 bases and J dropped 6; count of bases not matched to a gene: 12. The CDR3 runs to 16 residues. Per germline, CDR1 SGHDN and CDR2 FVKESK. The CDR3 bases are TGTGCCAGCAGCCGGGGACTAGTATCAGTTGCGGATACGCAGTATTTT. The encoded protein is CASSRGLVSVADTQYF.

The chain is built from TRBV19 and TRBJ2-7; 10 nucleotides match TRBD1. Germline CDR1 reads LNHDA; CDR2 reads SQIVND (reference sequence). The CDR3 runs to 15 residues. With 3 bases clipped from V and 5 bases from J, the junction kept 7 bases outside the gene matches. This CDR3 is CASSIDSGQGNEQYF. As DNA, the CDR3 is TGTGCCAGTAGTATCGACTCGGGACAGGGGAACGAGCAGTACTTC.

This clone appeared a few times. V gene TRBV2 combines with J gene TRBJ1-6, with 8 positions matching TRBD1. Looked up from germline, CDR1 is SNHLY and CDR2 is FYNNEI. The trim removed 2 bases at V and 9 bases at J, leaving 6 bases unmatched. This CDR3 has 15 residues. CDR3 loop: CASSEWLTGGSPLHF. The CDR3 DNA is TGTGCCAGCAGTGAATGGTTAACAGGGGGTTCACCCCTCCACTTT.